This T cell receptor beta chain is from a study of T cell responses to AZD1222 COVID-19 vaccine. Study-wide results and caveats: Breadth and depth of Spike-specific TCRs rose after two AZD1222 doses. Donors were mostly white British, more females; clonal diversity possibly underestimated.

Data came from immunoSEQ multiplex PCR; TCRdb stores just in-frame clones and leaves some out. The sample lists 150,000 to 200,000 clones; around 90% were seen once. CDR3 length equals 12 residues. V gave up 2 bases and J gave up 7 bases, with 8 bases separating them. Germline CDR1 WSHSY, CDR2 SAAADI. About this clone: The antigen is not known.

The rearrangement links TRBV10-2 to TRBJ1-2; no clear D. This sequence originates from an adult who received the MenACWY meningococcal vaccine as a control. Source: peripheral blood, taken 28 days after the second dose of the MenACWY control vaccine. The CDR3 sequence is CASSEQGFGYTF. The CDR3 DNA reads TGCGCCAGCAGTGAGCAAGGGTTTGGCTACACCTTC.